The clone carrying this T cell receptor beta chain was observed at least ten times. Arm-PCR of CDR3 regions and iRepertoire HTBI primers were the basis on which TCR beta libraries were built. TCRdb reprocessed the multiplex PCR reads via MiXCR and lists one record per CDR3 protein. The sample shows 350,000 to 400,000 distinct CDR3 sequences, around 15% of them seen only once. Regarding time point: newly diagnosed GD, antithyroid drugs for less than 3 months. RNA extracted from PBMCs served as the sequencing template. These data are taken from a study of regulatory T cells in long-lasting Graves disease. V lost 5 bases and J lost 1; bases outside the gene matches: 4. CDR1 MNHEY and CDR2 SMNVEV come from the germline V gene (reference sequence). This CDR3 region has 14 residues. This sample was also put to use in a study of T cells in Graves' hyperthyroidism and ophthalmopathy. As that report states: In making diagnoses, clinical symptoms, serum thyroxine and TRAb, thyroid ultrasound and orbital computed tomography were all used. Carried out on the TCR CDR3, a first-round RT-PCR used the HTBI primer set. A model built on 13 V-J features separated ophthalmopathy from stable hyperthyroidism.

Sample: peripheral blood mononuclear cells (PBMCs), taken at new diagnosis, from a patient treated with antithyroid drugs. This sequence joins TRBV27 and TRBJ1-1, with 7 bases that match TRBD1. This sequence originates from a woman under 30 with Graves disease. The CDR3 sequence: CASSPTGANTEAFF. The CDR3 DNA sequence: TGTGCCAGCAGTCCTACAGGGGCGAACACTGAAGCTTTCTTT.